This T cell receptor (beta chain) was sequenced for a study of blood T cell repertoires in COVID-19 (dated by TCRdb to the early 2020s). Broadly, across the study: Samples from collaborators originated in the United States, Italy and Spain and spanned both the acute and convalescent phases of COVID-19. The repertoires were made available in a free public database intended to serve as a resource for research on the immune response to SARS-CoV-2. Nearly every sample came with metadata listing a de-identified subject ID, COVID-19 status, age in years and sex. Subjects who had been exposed to COVID-19, were actively infected with it, or had recovered from it provided the deeply sampled blood TCRbeta repertoires that made up the dataset. Samples came from the ongoing ImmuneRACE study (first 160 participants) plus 1,254 subjects from 6 global collaborators. The prospective study material was composed of cDNA or gDNA derived from T cells, B-cell-depleted T cells, or PBMCs. Where available, HLA class I and class II types were taken from metadata supplied by the sample provider and were not determined by assay-based typing.

The collaborating institutions used their own protocols to collect whole blood in K2EDTA tubes. Collaborator samples were shipped for TCRbeta analysis as frozen whole blood, isolated PBMCs, or DNA extracted from either sample type. Details on this clone: There is no known antigen for this receptor. The sample holds no much larger clone one base away, and base qualities are not on file.

Beyond this particular receptor, the publication reports: The amount of clinical and demographic metadata varied by source and participant and was provided uncurated.

TCRbeta CDR3 regions were amplified from genomic DNA by means of the immunoSEQ Assay, a bias-controlled multiplex PCR. Processing in the source paper ran as follows. Nucleated cell counts per sample were estimated from amplification of reference gene primers within the assay. To quantify the absolute abundance of each unique TCRbeta CDR3 rearrangement, sequence reads were collapsed and filtered. Productive Simpson clonality was computed per sample as the square root of Simpson's diversity index over productive rearrangements. The clones in this table, taken by TCRdb from immuneACCESS, are in-frame only. Not every clone is retained; where verified, under half of the shortfall comes from an unresolved V gene, and the cause of the rest is unknown. V and J calls and clone size come straight from that table; D and trimming were deduced from the DNA. This sample has some 200,000 clones in its table, and roughly 80% of those were observed once. The ten most abundant clones make up about 10% of the sample.

The material sequenced was peripheral blood. The clonotype comes from a woman older than 75 with acute or convalescent COVID-19.

Here the CDR3 is given as CASSRDGGTEAFF. The nucleotide sequence is given as TGCGCCAGCAGCAGAGACGGGGGCACTGAAGCTTTCTTT. Here the chain combines TRBV4-3 and TRBJ1-1; possibly the D gene is TRBD1, per 5 matching bases. V is pared back by 5 bases and J by 4 bases, with 11 bases lying between the germline termini. The CDR3 contains 13 residues, cysteine and phenylalanine counted. Only the CDR3 DNA stays, 39 bases, in frame from base 1. In the germline V gene, CDR1 corresponds to LGHNA and CDR2 to YSLEER.